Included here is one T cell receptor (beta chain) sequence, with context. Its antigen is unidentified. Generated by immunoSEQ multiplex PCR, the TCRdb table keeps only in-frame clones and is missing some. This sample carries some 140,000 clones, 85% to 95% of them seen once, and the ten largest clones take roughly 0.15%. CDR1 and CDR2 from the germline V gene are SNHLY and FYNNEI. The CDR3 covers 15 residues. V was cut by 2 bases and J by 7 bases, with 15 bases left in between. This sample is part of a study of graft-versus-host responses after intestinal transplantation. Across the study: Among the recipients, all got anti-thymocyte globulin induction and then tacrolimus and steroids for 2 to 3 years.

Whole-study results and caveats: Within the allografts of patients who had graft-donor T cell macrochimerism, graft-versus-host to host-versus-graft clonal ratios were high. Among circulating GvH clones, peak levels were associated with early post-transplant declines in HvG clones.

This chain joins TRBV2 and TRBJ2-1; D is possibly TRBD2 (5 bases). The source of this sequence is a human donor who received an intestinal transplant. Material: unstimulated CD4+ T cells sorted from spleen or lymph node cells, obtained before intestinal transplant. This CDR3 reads CASSERGLGANEQFF. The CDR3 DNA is TGTGCCAGCAGTGAACGAGGGCTTGGAGCAAATGAGCAGTTCTTC.